This T cell receptor beta chain stems from a study of response to subunit inactivated influenza vaccine. Whole-study findings and limits: Authors suggested seasonal influenza vaccinations each recruit few new T cells.

TCRdb called the RT-PCR reads again in MiXCR, with one record for every CDR3 protein. The repertoire holds more than 700,000 distinct CDR3 sequences, with about 20% as singletons. Concerning this clonotype itself: Its cognate antigen is unknown.

Germline loops: CDR1 SGHRS, CDR2 YFSETQ. The germline V and J ends were trimmed by 1 base and 2 bases, with 11 bases remaining between them. The CDR3 contains 15 residues. This receptor was identified in a man aged 50 to 59 who received an inactivated influenza vaccine. The sequences come from PBMCs from blood, collected 5 to 6 days after vaccination. The chain couples TRBV5-1 to TRBJ2-3; D is tentatively TRBD1 or TRBD2 (5 bases each). The CDR3 DNA sequence: TGCGCCAGCAGCTTGCTCTCAGGGACCACAGATACGCAGTATTTT. Protein sequence: CASSLLSGTTDTQYF.